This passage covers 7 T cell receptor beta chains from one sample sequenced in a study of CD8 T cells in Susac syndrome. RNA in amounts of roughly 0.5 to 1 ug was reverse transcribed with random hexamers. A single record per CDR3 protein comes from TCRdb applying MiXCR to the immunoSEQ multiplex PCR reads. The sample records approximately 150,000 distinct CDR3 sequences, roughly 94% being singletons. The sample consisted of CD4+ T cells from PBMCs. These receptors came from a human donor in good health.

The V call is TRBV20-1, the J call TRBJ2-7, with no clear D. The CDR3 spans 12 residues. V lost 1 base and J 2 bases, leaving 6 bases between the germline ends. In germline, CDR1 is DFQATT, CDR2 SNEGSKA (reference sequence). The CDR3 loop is CSARVRTYEQYF. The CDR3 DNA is TGCAGTGCTAGAGTTCGCACCTACGAGCAGTACTTC.

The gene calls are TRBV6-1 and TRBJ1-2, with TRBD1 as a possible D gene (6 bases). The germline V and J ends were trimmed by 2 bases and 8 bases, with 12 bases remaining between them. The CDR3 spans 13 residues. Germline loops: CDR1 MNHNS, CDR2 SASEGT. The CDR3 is CASSETGWWGYTF. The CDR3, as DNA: TGTGCCAGCAGTGAAACAGGGTGGTGGGGCTACACCTTC.

The CDR3 region is CASSSSTDYGYTF. The CDR3 DNA reads TGTGCCAGCAGCTCCTCGACAGACTATGGCTACACCTTC. The rearrangement joins TRBV7-9 to TRBJ1-2; a possible D gene is TRBD1 (5 bases). Trimming took 4 bases from V and 3 from J, leaving 9 bases between them. The CDR3 is 13 amino acids. Germline V CDR1 and CDR2: SEHNR, FQNEAQ (reference sequence). Combining the CDR3 with reference TRBV7-9 and TRBJ1-2 gives the whole variable domain DTGVSQNPRHKITKRGQNVTFRCDPISEHNRLYWYRQTLGQGPEFLTYFQNEAQLEKSRLLSDRFSAERPKGSFSTLEIQRTEQGDSAMYLCASSSSTDYGYTFGSGTRLTVV.

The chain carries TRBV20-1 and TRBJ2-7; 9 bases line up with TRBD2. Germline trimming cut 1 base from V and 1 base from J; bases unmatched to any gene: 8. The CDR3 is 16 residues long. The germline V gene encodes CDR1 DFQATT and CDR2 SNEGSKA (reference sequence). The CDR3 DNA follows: TGCAGTGCTAGAGGAACTCTAGCGGGGACATCCTACGAGCAGTACTTC. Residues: CSARGTLAGTSYEQYF.

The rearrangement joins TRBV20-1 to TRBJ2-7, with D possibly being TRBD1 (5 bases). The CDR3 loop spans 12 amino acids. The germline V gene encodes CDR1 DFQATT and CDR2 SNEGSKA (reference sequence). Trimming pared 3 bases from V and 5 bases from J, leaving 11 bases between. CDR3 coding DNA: TGCAGTGCTAGGGGCGAGGACAACGAGCAGTACTTC. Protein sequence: CSARGEDNEQYF.

CDR3 sequence reads: CASRPRSGDEQFF. The CDR3 DNA is TGCGCCAGCAGACCTCGGTCTGGCGATGAGCAGTTCTTC. The chain links TRBV10-2 to TRBJ2-1; D is ambiguous. The germline V gene encodes CDR1 WSHSY and CDR2 SAAADI. CDR3 length: 13 residues. V lost 6 bases, J lost 8 bases, and 14 bases lay in between.

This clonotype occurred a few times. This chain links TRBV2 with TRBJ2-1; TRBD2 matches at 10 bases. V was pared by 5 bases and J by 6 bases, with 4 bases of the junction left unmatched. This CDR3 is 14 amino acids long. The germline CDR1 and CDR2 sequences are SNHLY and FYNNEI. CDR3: CASSRLAGVNEQFF. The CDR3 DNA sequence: TGTGCCAGCAGTAGGCTAGCGGGAGTCAATGAGCAGTTCTTC. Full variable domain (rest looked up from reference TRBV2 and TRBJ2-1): EPEVTQTPSHQVTQMGQEVILRCVPISNHLYFYWYRQILGQKVEFLVSFYNNEISEKSEIFDDQFSVERPDGSNFTLKIRSTKLEDSAMYFCASSRLAGVNEQFFGPGTRLTVL.